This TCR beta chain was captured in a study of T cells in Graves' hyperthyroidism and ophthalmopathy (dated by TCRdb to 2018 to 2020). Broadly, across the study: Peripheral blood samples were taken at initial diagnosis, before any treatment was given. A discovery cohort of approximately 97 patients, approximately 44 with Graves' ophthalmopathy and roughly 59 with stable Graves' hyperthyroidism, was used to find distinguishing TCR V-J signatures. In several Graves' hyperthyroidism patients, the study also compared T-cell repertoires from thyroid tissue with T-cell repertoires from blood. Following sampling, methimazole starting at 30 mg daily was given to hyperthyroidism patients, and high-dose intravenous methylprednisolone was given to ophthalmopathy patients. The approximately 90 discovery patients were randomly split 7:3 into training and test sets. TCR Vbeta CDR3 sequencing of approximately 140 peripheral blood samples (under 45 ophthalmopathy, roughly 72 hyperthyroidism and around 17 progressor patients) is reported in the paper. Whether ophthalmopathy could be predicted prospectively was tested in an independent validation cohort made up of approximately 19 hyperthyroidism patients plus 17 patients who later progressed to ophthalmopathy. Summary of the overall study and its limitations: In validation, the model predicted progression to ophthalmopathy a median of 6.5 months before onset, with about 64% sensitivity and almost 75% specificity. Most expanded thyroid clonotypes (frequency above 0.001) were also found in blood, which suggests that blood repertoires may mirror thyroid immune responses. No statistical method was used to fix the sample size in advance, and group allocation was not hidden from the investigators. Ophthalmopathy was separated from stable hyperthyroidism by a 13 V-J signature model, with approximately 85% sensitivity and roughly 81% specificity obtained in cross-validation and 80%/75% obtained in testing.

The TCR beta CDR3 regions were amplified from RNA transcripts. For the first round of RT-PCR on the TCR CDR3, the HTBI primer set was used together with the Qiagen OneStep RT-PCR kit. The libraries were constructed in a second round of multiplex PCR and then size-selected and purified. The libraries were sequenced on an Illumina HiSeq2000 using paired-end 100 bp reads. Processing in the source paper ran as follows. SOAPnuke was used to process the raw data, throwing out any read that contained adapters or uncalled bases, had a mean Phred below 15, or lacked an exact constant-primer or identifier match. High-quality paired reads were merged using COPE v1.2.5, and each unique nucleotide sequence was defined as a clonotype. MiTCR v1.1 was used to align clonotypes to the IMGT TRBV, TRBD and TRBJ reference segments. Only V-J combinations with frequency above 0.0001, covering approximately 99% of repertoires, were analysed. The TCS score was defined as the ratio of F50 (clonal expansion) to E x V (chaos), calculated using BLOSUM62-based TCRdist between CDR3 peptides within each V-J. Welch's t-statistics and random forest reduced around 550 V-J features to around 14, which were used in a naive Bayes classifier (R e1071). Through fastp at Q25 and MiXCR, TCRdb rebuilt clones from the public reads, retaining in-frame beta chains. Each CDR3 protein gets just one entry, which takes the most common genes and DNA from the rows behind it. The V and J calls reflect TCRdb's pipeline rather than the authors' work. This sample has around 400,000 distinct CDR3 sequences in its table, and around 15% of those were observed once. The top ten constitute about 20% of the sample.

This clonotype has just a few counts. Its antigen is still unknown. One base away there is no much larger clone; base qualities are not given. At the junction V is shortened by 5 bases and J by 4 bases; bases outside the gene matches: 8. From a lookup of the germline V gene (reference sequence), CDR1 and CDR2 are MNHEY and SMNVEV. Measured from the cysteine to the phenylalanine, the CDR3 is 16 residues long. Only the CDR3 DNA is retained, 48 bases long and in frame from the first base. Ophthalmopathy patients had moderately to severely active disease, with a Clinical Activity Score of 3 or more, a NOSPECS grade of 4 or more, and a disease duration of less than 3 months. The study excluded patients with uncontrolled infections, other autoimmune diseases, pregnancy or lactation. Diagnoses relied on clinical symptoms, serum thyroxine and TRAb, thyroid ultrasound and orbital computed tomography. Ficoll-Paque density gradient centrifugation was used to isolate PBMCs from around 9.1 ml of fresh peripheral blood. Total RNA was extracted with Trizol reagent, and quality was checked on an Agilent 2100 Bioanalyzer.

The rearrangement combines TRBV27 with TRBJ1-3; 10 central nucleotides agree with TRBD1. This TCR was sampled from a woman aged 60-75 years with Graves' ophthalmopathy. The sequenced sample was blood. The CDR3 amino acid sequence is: CASSAAGTGDGNTIYF. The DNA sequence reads TGTGCCAGCAGTGCCGCCGGGACAGGGGACGGAAACACCATATATTTT.